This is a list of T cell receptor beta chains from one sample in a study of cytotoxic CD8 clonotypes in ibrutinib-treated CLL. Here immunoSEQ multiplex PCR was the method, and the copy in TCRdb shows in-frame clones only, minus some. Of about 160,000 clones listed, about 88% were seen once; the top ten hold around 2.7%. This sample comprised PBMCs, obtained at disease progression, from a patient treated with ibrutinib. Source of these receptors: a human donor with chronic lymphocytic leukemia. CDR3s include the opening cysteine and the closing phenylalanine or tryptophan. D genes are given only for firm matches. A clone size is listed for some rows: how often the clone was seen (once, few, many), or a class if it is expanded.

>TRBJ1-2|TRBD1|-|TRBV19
TGTGCCAGTACCAACGACAGGGGGCAGTTGTATGGCTACACCTTC
CASTNDRGQLYGYTF
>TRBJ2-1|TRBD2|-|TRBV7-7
TGTGCCAGCAGCTTGGGAGGGACTAGCGGGAGAGAGCAGTTCTTC
CASSLGGTSGREQFF
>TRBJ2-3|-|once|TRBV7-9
TGTGCCAGCAGCTTAGCCGACGCCACAGATACGCAGTATTTT
CASSLADATDTQYF
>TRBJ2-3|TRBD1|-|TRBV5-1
TGCGCCAGCAGCTCAGCCGGGACAGGGATGGTCGATACGCAGTATTTT
CASSSAGTGMVDTQYF
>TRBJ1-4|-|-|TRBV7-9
TGTGCCAGCAGCTTTCGGGTTGGGGGAGTTAATGAAAAACTGTTTTTT
CASSFRVGGVNEKLFF
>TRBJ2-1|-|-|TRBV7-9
TGTGCCAGCAGCCGCTACGACCGTTCCTCCGTCAATGAGCAGTTCTTC
CASSRYDRSSVNEQFF
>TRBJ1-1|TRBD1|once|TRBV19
TGTGCCAGTAGTATTTCCGGGACAGCGAACACTGAAGCTTTCTTT
CASSISGTANTEAFF
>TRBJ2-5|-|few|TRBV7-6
TGTGCCAGCAGCTTACCCCAAGAGACCCAGTACTTC
CASSLPQETQYF
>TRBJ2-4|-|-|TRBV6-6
TGTGCCAGCAGTTACGAGGGGTCAGGGAAAAACATTCAGTACTTC
CASSYEGSGKNIQYF
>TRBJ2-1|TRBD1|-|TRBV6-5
TGTGCCAGCAGCCGGGACAGGGTTGACAATGAGCAGTTCTTC
CASSRDRVDNEQFF
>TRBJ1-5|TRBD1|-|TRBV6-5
TGTGCCAGCAGGGACCCCGGGACAGGAGCCCCCCAGCATTTT
CASRDPGTGAPQHF
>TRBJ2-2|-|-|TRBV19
TGTGCCCAAAAGGGAAGGGAATCGAACACCGGGGAGCTGTTTTTT
CAQKGRESNTGELFF
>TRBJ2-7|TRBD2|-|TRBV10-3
TGTGCCATCAGTGAGCATAGCGGGGGGAACGAGCAGTACTTC
CAISEHSGGNEQYF
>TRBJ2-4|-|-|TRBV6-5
TGTGCCAGCAGTTACGAGACTAGTCTAGCCAAAAACATTCAGTACTTC
CASSYETSLAKNIQYF
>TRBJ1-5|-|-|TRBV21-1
TGTGCCAGCAGCAAAGAGAGGGGAAACCCTAGCAATCAGCCCCAGCATTTT
CASSKERGNPSNQPQHF
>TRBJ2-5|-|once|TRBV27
TGTGCCAGCAGTTTACTTTCGAGGGGGGAGACCCAGTACTTC
CASSLLSRGETQYF
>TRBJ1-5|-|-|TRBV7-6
TGTGCCAGCAGCTTAGTTTTTCAGGCGGGGCGGTATCAGCCCCAGCATTTT
CASSLVFQAGRYQPQHF
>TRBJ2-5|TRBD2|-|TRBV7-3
TGTGCCAGCAGCCCCCAGGTAGCGGGAGGGCCAGAACAAGAGACCCAGTACTTC
CASSPQVAGGPEQETQYF
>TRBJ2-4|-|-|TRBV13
TGTGCCAGCAGCTCGGACCAGGGATGGGAAAACATTCAGTACTTC
CASSSDQGWENIQYF
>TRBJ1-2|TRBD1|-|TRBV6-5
TGTGCCAGCAGTTACGGACAGGGGGGGTATGGCTACACCTTC
CASSYGQGGYGYTF
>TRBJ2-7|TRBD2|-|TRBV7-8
TGTGCCAGCAGGCTAGCGGTGAGCTCCTACGAGCAGTACTTC
CASRLAVSSYEQYF
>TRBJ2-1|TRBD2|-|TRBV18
TGTGCCAGCTCACCCTCCCTACAGGGAGCGGGAGGTATGGATGAGCAGTTCTTC
CASSPSLQGAGGMDEQFF
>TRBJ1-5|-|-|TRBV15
TGTGCCACCAGCAGAGCCCCAAGAGCTGGACGGAGCAATCAGCCCCAGCATTTT
CATSRAPRAGRSNQPQHF
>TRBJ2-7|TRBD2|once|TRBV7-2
TGTGCCACCGCCGTCCAAGCGGGATTGTACGAGCAGTACTTC
CATAVQAGLYEQYF
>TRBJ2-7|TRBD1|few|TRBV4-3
TGCGCCAGCAGCCACTCCGCGACAGGGGAATCCTACGAGCAGTACTTC
CASSHSATGESYEQYF
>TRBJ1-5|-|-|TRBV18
TGTGCCAGCTCACCGCTGGATGTTAGCAATCAGCCCCAGCATTTT
CASSPLDVSNQPQHF
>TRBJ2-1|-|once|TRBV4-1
TGCGCCAGCAGCCAAGATCCAGTCTACAATGAGCAGTTCTTC
CASSQDPVYNEQFF
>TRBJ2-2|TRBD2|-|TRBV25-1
TGTGCCAGCAGTAGCGGGAGGGACACCGGGGAGCTGTTTTTT
CASSSGRDTGELFF
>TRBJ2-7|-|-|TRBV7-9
TGTGCCAGCAGCTCTACTTACGAGCAGTACTTC
CASSSTYEQYF
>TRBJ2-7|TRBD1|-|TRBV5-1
TGCGCCAGCAGCTTGGACGCAGGGGGCAAGGCCTACGAGCAGTACTTC
CASSLDAGGKAYEQYF
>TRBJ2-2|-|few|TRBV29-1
TGCAGCGTTCCGCTAAACACCGGGGAGCTGTTTTTT
CSVPLNTGELFF
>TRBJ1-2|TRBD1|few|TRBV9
TGTGCCAGCAGCGTAGGGGGACAGGGGGCTAATCACTTC
CASSVGGQGANHF
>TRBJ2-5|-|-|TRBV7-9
TGTGCCAGCAGCTTAGTTGTCGTGCAGTACCAAGAGACCCAGTACTTC
CASSLVVVQYQETQYF
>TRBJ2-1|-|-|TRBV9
TGTGCCAGCAGCGTAGGCACTGAGCCAAATGAGCAGTTCTTC
CASSVGTEPNEQFF
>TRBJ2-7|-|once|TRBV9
TGTGCCAGCAGCCCTACGGGGTTCTCCTACGAGCAGTACTTC
CASSPTGFSYEQYF
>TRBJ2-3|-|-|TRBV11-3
TGTGCCAGCAGCTCAGGGGGGCAGGGGCCAATGGATACGCAGTATTTT
CASSSGGQGPMDTQYF
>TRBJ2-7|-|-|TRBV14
TGTGCCAGCAGCTGGGATCACTACGAGCAGTACTTC
CASSWDHYEQYF
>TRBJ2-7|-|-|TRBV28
TGTGCCAGCAGTTTATTGGTAGGCAGGCGTACCTCCTACGAGCAGTACTTC
CASSLLVGRRTSYEQYF
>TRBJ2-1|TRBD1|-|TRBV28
TGTGCCAGCAGACTCCCGGGACAGTTTTTCCATGAGCAGTTCTTC
CASRLPGQFFHEQFF
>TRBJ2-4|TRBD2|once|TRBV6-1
TGTGCCAGCAGTGATAGTTCGGCCGGGGGGAACATTCAGTACTTC
CASSDSSAGGNIQYF
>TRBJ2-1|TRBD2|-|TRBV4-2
TGTGCCAGCAGCCAAGATTGGCGGGAGGGTGTCGAGCAGTTCTTC
CASSQDWREGVEQFF
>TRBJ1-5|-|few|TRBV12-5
TGTGCTAGTGGTTCCCGGGCACATTCCTCTAGTAGCAATCAGCCCCAGCATTTT
CASGSRAHSSSSNQPQHF
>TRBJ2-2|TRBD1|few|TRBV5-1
TGCGCCAGCAGCTCCGGGACAGGGAACACCGGGGAGCTGTTTTTT
CASSSGTGNTGELFF